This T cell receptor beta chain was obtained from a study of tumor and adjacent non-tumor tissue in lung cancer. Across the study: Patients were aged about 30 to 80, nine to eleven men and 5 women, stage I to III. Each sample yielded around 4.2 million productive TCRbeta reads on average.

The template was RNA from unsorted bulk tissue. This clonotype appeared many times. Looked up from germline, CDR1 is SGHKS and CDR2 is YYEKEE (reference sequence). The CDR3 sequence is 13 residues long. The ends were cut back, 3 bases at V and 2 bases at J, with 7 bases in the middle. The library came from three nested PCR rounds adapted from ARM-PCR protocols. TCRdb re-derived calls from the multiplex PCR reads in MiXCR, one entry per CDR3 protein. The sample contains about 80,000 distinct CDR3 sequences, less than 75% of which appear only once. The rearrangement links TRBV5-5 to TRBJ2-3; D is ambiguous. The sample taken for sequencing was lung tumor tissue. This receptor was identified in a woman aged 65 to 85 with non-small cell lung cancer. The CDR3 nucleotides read TGTGCCAGCAGCTCAATGAACACAGATACGCAGTATTTT. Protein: CASSSMNTDTQYF.